The 17 T cell receptor beta chains below were found in one sample sequenced in a study of blood T cell repertoires in COVID-19. Assay used: immunoSEQ multiplex PCR; TCRdb lists only in-frame clones, some missing. The table includes more than 150,000 clones, 86% detected once. Material for sequencing was peripheral blood. Receptors originate from a man between 65 and 79 years old with active or convalescent COVID-19.

V usage is TRBV28 and J usage is TRBJ1-6; maybe TRBD1 (6 bases). This CDR3 is 14 amino acids long. Trimming took 4 bases from V and 10 from J, leaving 14 bases between them. Per the germline V gene, CDR1 is MDHEN and CDR2 is SYDVKM. The CDR3 DNA reads TGTGCCAGCAGTTCTACAGGGAAGAGGTCACCCCTCCACTTT. The encoded protein is CASSSTGKRSPLHF. The variable domain in full, with the rest retrieved from reference TRBV28 and TRBJ1-6, is DVKVTQSSRYLVKRTGEKVFLECVQDMDHENMFWYRQDPGLGLRLIYFSYDVKMKEKGDIPEGYSVSREKKERFSLILESASTNQTSMYLCASSSTGKRSPLHFGNGTRLTVT.

V gene TRBV5-4 combines with J gene TRBJ1-3; D unclear. V was clipped by 4 bases and J by 2 bases, with 13 bases between them. Germline CDR1 reads SGHNT; CDR2 reads YYREEE (reference sequence). The CDR3 contains 15 residues. The CDR3 DNA reads TGTGCCAGCAGCGCCGGTCTCGCGACTGGAAACACCATATATTTT. Translated, it gives CASSAGLATGNTIYF. The variable domain in full, with the rest retrieved from reference TRBV5-4 and TRBJ1-3, is ETGVTQSPTHLIKTRGQQVTLRCSSQSGHNTVSWYQQALGQGPQFIFQYYREEENGRGNFPPRFSGLQFPNYSSELNVNALELDDSALYLCASSAGLATGNTIYFGEGSWLTVV.

This sequence joins TRBV27 and TRBJ1-6; D is ambiguous. The length of the CDR3 is 15 residues. Germline-derived CDR1 and CDR2 are MNHEY and SMNVEV (reference sequence). Trimming took off 1 base at V and 3 bases at J, with 7 bases between the two ends. CDR3 DNA: TGTGCCAGCAGTTTATTAGGGAGCTATAATTCACCCCTCCACTTT. Its translation is CASSLLGSYNSPLHF.

The CDR3 reads CASSGGEGMMNSPLHF. CDR3 sequence (DNA): TGTGCCAGCAGTGGGGGGGAGGGGATGATGAATTCACCCCTCCACTTT. This chain connects TRBV2 to TRBJ1-6; D might be TRBD1 (5 bases). The V end lost 4 bases, the J end lost 7 bases, and 17 bases lay between the germline ends. CDR3 length equals 16 residues. Germline-derived CDR1 and CDR2 are SNHLY and FYNNEI.

The gene calls are TRBV7-3 and TRBJ1-6; D gene unclear. The CDR3 has 14 residues. The ends were cut back, 1 base at V and 5 bases at J, with 6 bases in the middle. Germline loops: CDR1 SGHTA, CDR2 FQGTGA. CDR3 region: CASSLSQNNSPLHF. The CDR3, as DNA: TGTGCCAGCAGCTTAAGCCAGAATAATTCACCCCTCCACTTT.

The chain is built from TRBV4-3 and TRBJ1-5; 9 bases align to TRBD1. The germline V gene has CDR1 LGHNA and CDR2 YSLEER. The CDR3 covers 18 residues. V lost 1 base to trimming and J lost 4 bases; unmatched junction nucleotides: 11. The CDR3 region is CASSQVAGTGSRNQPQHF. CDR3 sequence (DNA): TGCGCCAGCAGCCAAGTTGCCGGGACAGGGTCGAGAAATCAGCCCCAGCATTTT.

The chain has TRBV24-1 and TRBJ2-1, with 10 positions matching TRBD2. Trimming removed 3 bases from V and 6 bases from J; junction bases left unmatched: 1. Germline V gene data show CDR1 as KGHDR and CDR2 as SFDVKD. This CDR3 has 14 amino acids. This chain's CDR3 is CATSDSGGANEQFF. CDR3 coding DNA: TGTGCCACCAGTGATAGCGGGGGGGCCAATGAGCAGTTCTTC.

This sequence joins TRBV6-2 or TRBV6-3 and TRBJ2-7; D is perhaps TRBD2 (5 bases). This CDR3 region has 12 residues. Germline CDR1 is MNHEY and CDR2 is SVGEGT. The V gene lost 2 bases and the J gene lost 6 bases, with 8 bases spanning the gap. CDR3 nucleotides: TGTGCCAGCAGTTACCCCCGGGGCGAGCAGTACTTC. Its protein product is CASSYPRGEQYF.

The rearrangement joins TRBV7-3 to TRBJ1-2, with unresolved D. The CDR3 is made up of 13 amino acids. Germline CDR1 SGHTA, CDR2 FQGTGA. The V end was cut by 0 bases, the J end by 6 bases, with 8 bases between. CDR3 sequence: CASSLTVNNGYTF. The CDR3 DNA reads as TGTGCCAGCAGCTTAACTGTAAACAATGGCTACACCTTC.

J is TRBJ2-7 and V is TRBV28, with D unresolved. Germline CDR1 reads MDHEN; CDR2 reads SYDVKM. Trimming took 2 bases from V and 2 from J, leaving 4 bases between them. The CDR3 spans 12 residues. CDR3 coding DNA: TGTGCCAGCAGTTTAGACACCTACGAGCAGTACTTC. Translating gives CASSLDTYEQYF. The full variable domain, in which reference TRBV28 and TRBJ2-7 provide the parts outside the CDR3, is DVKVTQSSRYLVKRTGEKVFLECVQDMDHENMFWYRQDPGLGLRLIYFSYDVKMKEKGDIPEGYSVSREKKERFSLILESASTNQTSMYLCASSLDTYEQYFGPGTRLTVT.

The chain joins TRBV9 to TRBJ1-1; D possibly corresponds to TRBD1 (5 bases). Germline CDR1 is SGDLS and CDR2 is YYNGEE. With 0 bases removed from V and 1 base from J, the gap between germline ends came to 13 bases. The CDR3 is 16 residues long. The DNA of the CDR3 is TGTGCCAGCAGCGTAGTGGAAAGGGGAGGGAACACTGAAGCTTTCTTT. Translation: CASSVVERGGNTEAFF.

J is TRBJ1-5 and V is TRBV19, with 8 bases lining up with TRBD1. This CDR3 is built from 13 residues. Germline CDR1 and CDR2: LNHDA and SQIVND (reference sequence). Trimming at V came to 6 bases and at J to 7 bases, leaving 5 bases not matched to a gene. The CDR3 here is CASRDREWQPQHF. The CDR3 nucleotides are TGTGCCAGTAGGGACAGGGAATGGCAGCCCCAGCATTTT.

The chain couples TRBV5-1 to TRBJ2-3; 10 bases are shared with TRBD2. Germline assignment: CDR1 SGHRS and CDR2 YFSETQ. V lost 0 bases and J lost 1; bases outside the gene matches: 8. The CDR3 is made up of 18 amino acids. The CDR3 nucleotides are TGCGCCAGCAGCTTGGAAGGACTAGCGGCGGGAGGCACAGATACGCAGTATTTT. This codes for CASSLEGLAAGGTDTQYF. Supplemented by reference TRBV5-1 and TRBJ2-3, the full variable domain reads KAGVTQTPRYLIKTRGQQVTLSCSPISGHRSVSWYQQTPGQGLQFLFEYFSETQRNKGNFPGRFSGRQFSNSRSEMNVSTLELGDSALYLCASSLEGLAAGGTDTQYFGPGTRLTVL.

This rearrangement joins TRBV28 to TRBJ2-7, with TRBD1 as a possible D gene (6 bases). Germline CDR1 MDHEN, CDR2 SYDVKM. The length of the CDR3 is 16 residues. Trimming removed 3 bases from V and 2 bases from J, with 17 bases in between. The CDR3 loop is CASSFHLGTLTYEQYF. Here the CDR3 DNA reads TGTGCCAGCAGTTTTCATTTAGGGACACTTACCTACGAGCAGTACTTC.

This clone was picked up a small number of times. The CDR3 region is CASSASLGGAVSGELFF. The CDR3 region has the DNA TGTGCCAGCAGTGCAAGCCTCGGGGGGGCGGTTTCCGGGGAGCTGTTTTTT. The V gene is TRBV2, the J gene TRBJ2-2; TRBD2 agrees at 8 bases. In germline, CDR1 is SNHLY, CDR2 FYNNEI. This CDR3 contains 17 residues. With V trimmed by 4 bases and J by 6 bases, 13 bases remained unmatched.

The chain links TRBV24-1 to TRBJ2-6; the D gene is possibly TRBD1 (5 bases). The CDR3 consists of 16 residues. Looked up from germline, CDR1 is KGHDR and CDR2 is SFDVKD. V was pared by 1 base and J by 4 bases, with 10 bases between. The CDR3 reads CATSDFDSLGANVLTF. The DNA for the CDR3 is TGTGCCACCAGTGATTTCGACAGTTTGGGGGCCAACGTCCTGACTTTC.

The chain carries TRBV25-1 and TRBJ1-1; no firm D call. The CDR3 runs to 15 residues. Trimming stripped 3 bases from V and 3 bases from J, with 14 bases between. Germline assignment: CDR1 MGHDK and CDR2 SYGVNS. CDR3 nucleotides: TGTGCCAGCAGTGATCGGCGAGGGCTTGACACTGAAGCTTTCTTT. Translation gives CASSDRRGLDTEAFF.